The 14 T cell receptor beta chains in this list originate from one sample, sequenced in a study of post-analysis software for immune sequencing data. Study-wide points: The study found TRBV5-6, TRBV5-1 and TRBV20-1 among five TRBV segments more frequent in patients than controls.

Incorporated into the TCR beta cDNA libraries were unique molecular identifiers, which served to reduce PCR and sequencing biases. TCRdb itself ran the PCR reads through MiXCR, one entry per CDR3 protein. Of 350,000 to 450,000 distinct CDR3 sequences in the sample, around a third were seen once. No cognate antigen is known for these TCRs. The sequenced sample consisted of blood. The receptors here all came from a girl aged 10-17 years with multiple sclerosis.

This clonotype occurred a few times. V gene TRBV6-1 combines with J gene TRBJ1-2; D is possibly TRBD1 (5 bases). The germline V and J ends were trimmed by 0 bases and 3 bases, with 11 bases remaining between them. This CDR3 is 15 amino acids long. Germline CDR1 MNHNS, CDR2 SASEGT. The CDR3 DNA follows: TGTGCCAGCAGTGAAGCGCTATGGGGCCACTATGGCTACACCTTC. Residues: CASSEALWGHYGYTF.

This clonotype was observed a handful of times. CDR3 sequence: CASSFRGLSNQPQHF. The CDR3 region has the DNA TGTGCCAGCAGCTTCAGGGGTCTGAGCAATCAGCCCCAGCATTTT. The chain carries TRBV6-2 or TRBV6-3 and TRBJ1-5; D possibly corresponds to TRBD1 (6 bases). The CDR3 sequence is 15 residues long. V was trimmed by 6 bases and J by 1 base, leaving 13 bases between them. The germline CDR1 and CDR2 sequences are MNHEY and SVGEGT.

In its sample, this clonotype was seen a few times. V gene TRBV9 combines with J gene TRBJ2-3; perhaps TRBD1 as D (6 bases). Germline V CDR1 and CDR2: SGDLS, YYNGEE. Deletions cut 3 bases from V and 6 bases from J, with 17 bases between. This CDR3 is 15 amino acids long. The chain's CDR3 is CASSDSRQAFDTQYF. The CDR3 DNA sequence: TGTGCCAGCAGCGACAGCAGACAGGCCTTTGATACGCAGTATTTT. Variable domain in full (rest from reference TRBV9 and TRBJ2-3): DSGVTQTPKHLITATGQRVTLRCSPRSGDLSVYWYQQSLDQGLQFLIQYYNGEERAKGNILERFSAQQFPDLHSELNLSSLELGDSALYFCASSDSRQAFDTQYFGPGTRLTVL.

J is TRBJ2-3 and V is TRBV20-1; 14 nucleotides agree with TRBD2. The V gene's germline CDR1 is DFQATT and CDR2 SNEGSKA (reference sequence). Losses at the gene ends were 0 bases for V and 2 bases for J; bases not matched to a gene: 10. The CDR3 has 19 residues. CDR3 sequence: CSARETRLAGGPITDTQYF. The CDR3 region has the DNA TGCAGTGCTAGAGAAACAAGACTAGCGGGGGGGCCCATCACAGATACGCAGTATTTT.

In its sample, this clonotype was seen once. V gene TRBV20-1 combines with J gene TRBJ1-2; no definite D call. Germline CDR1 reads DFQATT; CDR2 reads SNEGSKA (reference sequence). This CDR3 contains 13 residues. Trimming removed 1 base from V and 4 bases from J, with 10 bases in between. The CDR3 spells CSARALGGYGYTF. The CDR3 region has the DNA TGCAGTGCTAGAGCATTGGGTGGCTATGGCTACACCTTC.

The rearrangement links TRBV12-3 or TRBV12-4 to TRBJ2-1, with D perhaps matching TRBD1 (6 bases). Trimming cost V 8 bases and J 13 bases, with 15 bases left between them. This CDR3 is 11 amino acids long. The CDR3 spells CASSEGETQFF. In nucleotides, the CDR3 is TGTGCCAGCTCCGAGGGGGAGACCCAGTTCTTC.

V and J are TRBV5-1 and TRBJ1-1, with 8 bases matching TRBD1. CDR3 length: 15 residues. Germline V gives CDR1 SGHRS, CDR2 YFSETQ. V lost 0 bases and J lost 0; bases outside the gene matches: 1. This chain's CDR3 is CASSLGDRMNTEAFF. The CDR3 DNA sequence: TGCGCCAGCAGCTTGGGGGACAGGATGAACACTGAAGCTTTCTTT.

V gene TRBV7-3 combines with J gene TRBJ2-2; 8 nucleotides align to TRBD2. The CDR3 runs 15 residues. The V segment lost 2 bases and the J segment 7 bases; nucleotides outside the gene matches: 6. CDR1 SGHTA and CDR2 FQGTGA come from the germline V gene. CDR3 residues: CASSLRGGLNGELFF. Here the CDR3 DNA reads TGTGCCAGCAGCTTACGCGGGGGGCTCAACGGGGAGCTGTTTTTT.

The chain carries TRBV14 and TRBJ1-6, with 7 bases that match TRBD1. Germline values: CDR1 SGHDN, CDR2 FVKESK. Losses at the gene ends were 1 base for V and 3 bases for J; bases not matched to a gene: 3. The CDR3 has 16 residues. The CDR3 DNA sequence: TGTGCCAGCAGCCAAGGGGCAGGGGGCTATAATTCACCCCTCCACTTT. It is translated as CASSQGAGGYNSPLHF.

J is TRBJ2-7 and V is TRBV30, with 11 positions matching TRBD2. Germline trimming cut 1 base from V and 9 bases from J; bases unmatched to any gene: 5. Germline CDR1 and CDR2: GTSNPN and SVGIG (reference sequence). This CDR3 contains 13 residues. CDR3 residues: CAWSAGLAGLQYF. In nucleotides, the CDR3 is TGTGCCTGGAGTGCCGGACTAGCGGGTCTGCAGTACTTC.

This clonotype was seen a handful of times. The chain combines TRBV4-3 with TRBJ2-7; TRBD1 is a possible D gene (5 bases). The CDR3 covers 15 residues. V was cut by 1 base and J by 0 bases, with 10 bases left in between. From germline, CDR1 is LGHNA and CDR2 YSLEER. The CDR3 nucleotides are TGCGCCAGCAGCCAAGGCAGGGCGAGCTCCTACGAGCAGTACTTC. Its protein is CASSQGRASSYEQYF.

This clonotype was counted a few times. The chain couples TRBV6-1 to TRBJ1-2; 7 positions agree with TRBD1. This CDR3 is 14 amino acids long. CDR1 is MNHNS and CDR2 is SASEGT in the germline V gene. Trimming at V came to 3 bases and at J to 4 bases, leaving 5 bases not matched to a gene. Written as DNA, the CDR3 is TGTGCCAGCAGTGACTGGACAGGCGTCTATGGCTACACCTTC. It codes for CASSDWTGVYGYTF.

The chain combines TRBV20-1 with TRBJ1-1, with 12 bases fitting TRBD1. The CDR3 contains 15 residues. Losses at the gene ends were 7 bases for V and 1 base for J; bases not matched to a gene: 7. Germline values: CDR1 DFQATT, CDR2 SNEGSKA (reference sequence). The CDR3 loop is CSVPGQGAPNTEAFF. The CDR3 coding sequence is TGCAGTGTCCCGGGACAGGGGGCCCCGAACACTGAAGCTTTCTTT.

A few counts support this clonotype. The V call is TRBV20-1, the J call TRBJ2-5, with TRBD1 identical over 8 bases. Germline trimming cut 5 bases from V and 5 bases from J; bases unmatched to any gene: 10. This CDR3 has 14 amino acids. Looked up from germline, CDR1 is DFQATT and CDR2 is SNEGSKA (reference sequence). Here the CDR3 DNA reads TGCAGTGCTTTCGGGACAGGTCGACAGGAGACCCAGTACTTC. Amino acid sequence: CSAFGTGRQETQYF.